The 3 T cell receptor beta chains listed next were all sequenced from one sample in a study of PD-1 blockade in classical Hodgkin lymphoma. As for time point: cycle 4 day 1 (C4D1), after 6 weeks of nivolumab. Following autologous stem cell transplantation, relapse occurred in every patient, and exposure to brentuximab vedotin varied. Using immunoSEQ multiplex PCR, the repertoire was profiled, and TCRdb retains in-frame clones only, with some absent. Here the sample spans some 20,000 clones, more than 70% being singletons. The sample here was peripheral blood mononuclear cells (PBMCs), taken before the fourth cycle of nivolumab. Receptors were obtained from a human donor with classical Hodgkin lymphoma.

The V gene is TRBV11-3, the J gene TRBJ2-5, with D maybe TRBD1 (6 bases). The CDR3 spans 17 residues. V gave up 0 bases and J gave up 4 bases, with 18 bases separating them. CDR1 is SGHNT and CDR2 is YENEEA in the germline V gene. The CDR3 protein is CASSLDTRHGDIETQYF. In DNA form, the CDR3 reads TGTGCCAGCAGCTTAGACACACGACATGGGGACATAGAGACCCAGTACTTC.

The chain employs TRBV19 and TRBJ1-1; D is possibly TRBD1 (6 bases). CDR3 size: 14 residues. V shed 5 bases and J shed 1 base, with 11 bases lying between them. Germline CDR1 LNHDA, CDR2 SQIVND (reference sequence). The chain's CDR3 is CASSVQGPNTEAFF. In nucleotides, the CDR3 is TGTGCCAGTAGTGTACAGGGACCGAACACTGAAGCTTTCTTT.

The genes are TRBV11-2 and TRBJ2-7; 10 bases fit TRBD1. The CDR3 runs to 15 residues. J was trimmed by 3 bases and V by 4 bases; bases with no gene match: 6. Germline lookup yields CDR1 SGHAT and CDR2 FQNNGV. CDR3 residues: CASSSPGQGIYEQYF. DNA of the CDR3: TGTGCCAGCAGCTCCCCGGGACAGGGGATCTACGAGCAGTACTTC. The full variable domain, its missing parts supplied by reference TRBV11-2 and TRBJ2-7, is EAGVAQSPRYKIIEKRQSVAFWCNPISGHATLYWYQQILGQGPKLLIQFQNNGVVDDSQLPKDRFSAERLKGVDSTLKIQPAKLEDSAVYLCASSSPGQGIYEQYFGPGTRLTVT.